This is a list of T cell receptor beta chains from one sample in a study of T cells in Graves' hyperthyroidism and ophthalmopathy. MiXCR, applied by TCRdb to the multiplex PCR reads, yields one record per CDR3 protein. The sample includes 550,000 to 850,000 distinct CDR3 sequences, 15% to 20% of them seen just once. The sample consisted of blood. These receptors all stem from a woman aged 50 to 65 with Graves' hyperthyroidism that later progressed to Graves' ophthalmopathy. CDR3s include the opening cysteine and the closing phenylalanine or tryptophan. A D gene is named only where the DNA matches it firmly. The size of a clone is reported for some rows only, either as once, few or many, or as a class for expanded clones.

cdr3_aa cdr3_nt j_call v_call clone_size d_call
CASSGILPGPSSGANVLTF TGCGCCAGCAGCGGAATACTCCCGGGACCCTCCTCTGGGGCCAACGTCCTGACTTTC TRBJ2-6 TRBV5-1 few .
CASRRLNPRTEAFF TGTGCCAGCAGACGATTAAATCCGCGGACTGAAGCTTTCTTT TRBJ1-1 TRBV6-1 many .
CSAAKQKAGFEAFF TGCAGTGCTGCCAAGCAGAAGGCAGGCTTTGAAGCTTTCTTT TRBJ1-1 TRBV20-1 many .
CASSYIRISYNSPLHF TGTGCCAGCAGTTACATACGAATCTCCTATAATTCACCCCTCCACTTT TRBJ1-6 TRBV6-6 few .
CASSLAGGLAGQETQYF TGTGCCAGCAGCTTAGCCGGGGGACTAGCGGGCCAAGAGACCCAGTACTTC TRBJ2-5 TRBV7-9 few TRBD2
CAWKEGIGNQPQHF TGTGCCTGGAAGGAGGGGATCGGCAATCAGCCCCAGCATTTT TRBJ1-5 TRBV30 . .
CASSLFGTGGRSGANVLTF TGTGCCAGCAGCTTATTCGGCACAGGGGGCAGGTCTGGGGCCAACGTCCTGACTTTC TRBJ2-6 TRBV5-6 once TRBD1
CSAAVVGSGELFF TGCAGTGCTGCCGTAGTGGGTTCCGGGGAGCTGTTTTTT TRBJ2-2 TRBV20-1 few .
CSARDRKQYF TGCAGTGCTAGAGATCGAAAGCAGTACTTC TRBJ2-7 TRBV20-1 many .
CASQRQGRNTEAFF TGTGCCAGCCAAAGACAGGGGCGCAACACTGAAGCTTTCTTT TRBJ1-1 TRBV2 many TRBD1
CASSPERGGTGELFF TGCGCCAGCAGCCCAGAGCGGGGGGGCACCGGGGAGCTGTTTTTT TRBJ2-2 TRBV5-1 few TRBD2
CAWTPGLAGEYEQFF TGTGCCTGGACCCCGGGGCTAGCGGGGGAGTATGAGCAGTTCTTC TRBJ2-1 TRBV30 many TRBD2
CASSLEGQTSGYTF TGCGCCAGCAGCTTGGAGGGGCAAACCTCTGGCTACACCTTC TRBJ1-2 TRBV5-1 few .
CASSLSPFSGQGLEQYF TGTGCCAGCAGCCTATCGCCCTTTTCGGGACAGGGTCTCGAGCAGTACTTC TRBJ2-7 TRBV13 many TRBD1
CASSLVVAGAAYNEQFF TGTGCCAGCAGCTTAGTGGTAGCGGGGGCCGCTTACAATGAGCAGTTCTTC TRBJ2-1 TRBV11-2 many TRBD2
CATSRESGGYEQYF TGTGCCACCAGCAGAGAATCAGGAGGTTACGAGCAGTACTTC TRBJ2-7 TRBV15 . .
CASSLHPTAGTQYF TGTGCCAGCAGTTTACACCCCACCGCGGGTACGCAGTATTTT TRBJ2-3 TRBV27 many .
CASSPYVGQGMQPQHF TGTGCCAGCTCACCATACGTCGGACAGGGCATGCAGCCCCAGCATTTT TRBJ1-5 TRBV18 many TRBD1
CASTTSVGGNYGYTF TGTGCCAGCACCACGAGCGTAGGGGGGAACTATGGCTACACCTTC TRBJ1-2 TRBV6-1 . .
CASSGQGRRNTEAFF TGCGCCAGCAGCGGACAAGGGCGGAGGAACACTGAAGCTTTCTTT TRBJ1-1 TRBV10-2 . .
CASGLVWGFTGANVLTF TGTGCTAGTGGTTTGGTTTGGGGGTTTACTGGGGCCAACGTCCTGACTTTC TRBJ2-6 TRBV12-5 many .
CASSLDRESGDTQYF TGTGCCAGCAGCTTGGACAGGGAAAGTGGTGATACGCAGTATTTT TRBJ2-3 TRBV5-6 many .
CASSSGQPGVPYF TGTGCCAGCAGCTCGGGACAGCCAGGCGTACCGTACTTC TRBJ2-7 TRBV13 many TRBD1
CAWNGLGLTNEKLFF TGTGCCTGGAATGGACTAGGGCTAACTAATGAAAAACTGTTTTTT TRBJ1-4 TRBV30 many .
CASSVAPGTGDSGANVLTF TGTGCCAGCAGCGTAGCCCCCGGGACAGGGGATTCTGGGGCCAACGTCCTGACTTTC TRBJ2-6 TRBV9 few TRBD1
CASSHEQGGRSGNTIYF TGTGCCAGCAGCCACGAACAGGGCGGGCGCTCTGGAAACACCATATATTTT TRBJ1-3 TRBV3-1 many .
CASSSLPSQGSRGYTF TGTGCCAGCAGTTCCTTGCCTTCTCAGGGTTCGAGGGGCTACACCTTC TRBJ1-2 TRBV6-1 many .
CARAGTPGGTEKLSF TGTGCCAGGGCCGGGACACCCGGCGGTACTGAAAAACTGTCTTTT TRBJ1-4 TRBV2 . .
CASSDTLHEGDGYTF TGTGCCAGCAGCGATACTCTACATGAAGGGGATGGCTACACCTTC TRBJ1-2 TRBV5-4 . .
CASTKGQGKVETQYF TGTGCCAGCACCAAAGGGCAGGGGAAGGTGGAGACCCAGTACTTC TRBJ2-5 TRBV5-6 many .
CASSPTRDRDEQFF TGTGCCAGCAGTCCAACGAGGGACAGGGATGAGCAGTTCTTC TRBJ2-1 TRBV6-1 few TRBD1
CASSSLQGAYGYTF TGCGCCAGCAGCTCACTACAGGGGGCCTATGGCTACACCTTC TRBJ1-2 TRBV5-1 few TRBD1
CAWSVSRRSDGYTF TGTGCCTGGAGTGTATCCCGACGATCTGATGGCTACACCTTC TRBJ1-2 TRBV30 many .
CASSPPGQGFYEQFF TGTGCCAGCAGCCCCCCGGGACAGGGGTTCTATGAGCAGTTCTTC TRBJ2-1 TRBV3-1 many TRBD1
CASSQRGVYNEQFF TGTGCCAGTTCCCAGCGGGGGGTTTACAATGAGCAGTTCTTC TRBJ2-1 TRBV19 . TRBD2
CASSSSVSYGYTF TGTGCCAGCAGCTCCTCAGTGAGCTATGGCTACACCTTC TRBJ1-2 TRBV7-2 . .
CASTHEGTVHYNEQFF TGTGCCAGCACACACGAAGGGACTGTCCACTACAATGAGCAGTTCTTC TRBJ2-1 TRBV9 . .